This TCR beta chain stems from a study of metastatic and nonmetastatic thyroid tumors. Study outcomes and limitations: It was reportedly found that TCR beta diversity was significantly higher in malignant thyroid tumors than in benign nodules, a difference seen in both blood and tumor samples.

Source study methods: Clinicopathological groups of papillary thyroid cancer showed CDR3 differences that were used to build a distant-metastasis classifier. TCRdb ran MiXCR on the PCR reads. The authors' filters were not applied to this entry. Of 35,000 to 40,000 clones listed, less than 20% are singletons. Patients underwent thyroid surgery, and none had received any treatment before it. V lost 0 bases and J lost 6; bases outside the gene matches: 4. This CDR3 region has 15 residues. The germline gives CDR1 SGHDN, CDR2 FVKESK. In its sample, this clone was seen many times. Antigen: not known. The sample has other DNA sequences that encode this CDR3 too.

Sample: tumor tissue. This rearrangement joins TRBV14 to TRBJ2-2; 7 nucleotides agree with TRBD1. The TCR sequence derives from a female donor with papillary thyroid cancer or a benign thyroid nodule (not recorded which). Some clones in this sample may be carry-over from other donors' samples. The CDR3 DNA follows: TGTGCCAGCAGCCAAGAACAGGGGCTCGCCGGGGAGCTGTTTTTT. Amino acids: CASSQEQGLAGELFF.